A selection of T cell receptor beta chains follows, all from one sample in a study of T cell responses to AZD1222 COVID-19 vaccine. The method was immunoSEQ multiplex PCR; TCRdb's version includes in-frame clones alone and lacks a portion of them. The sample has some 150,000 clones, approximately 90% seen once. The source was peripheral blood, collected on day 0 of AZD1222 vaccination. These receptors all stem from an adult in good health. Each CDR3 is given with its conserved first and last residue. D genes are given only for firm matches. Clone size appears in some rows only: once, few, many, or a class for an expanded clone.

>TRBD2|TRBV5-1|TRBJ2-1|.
TGCGCCAGCAGCCTAGCGGGAGGGCCGGAGAATGAGCAGTTCTTC
CASSLAGGPENEQFF
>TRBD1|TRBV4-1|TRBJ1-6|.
TGCGCCAGCAGCCCCGGGACAGCCCGCGGAATAAATTCACCCCTCCACTTT
CASSPGTARGINSPLHF
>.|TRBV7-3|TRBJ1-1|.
TGTGCCAGCAGCCCAAGGCCAAGGAACACTGAAGCTTTCTTT
CASSPRPRNTEAFF
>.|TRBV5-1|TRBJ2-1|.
TGCGCCAGCAGCTCCGACGGAGCCAATGAGCAGTTCTTC
CASSSDGANEQFF
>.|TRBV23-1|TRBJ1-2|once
TGCGCCAGCAGTCACCGCCCCACAATTAACTATGGCTACACCTTC
CASSHRPTINYGYTF
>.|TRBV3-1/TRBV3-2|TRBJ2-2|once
TGTGCCAGCAGCCAGACGAGGGACGGGGAGCTGTTTTTT
CASSQTRDGELFF
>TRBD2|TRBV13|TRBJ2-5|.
TGTGCCAGCAGCTTACAACGGCGGGGGGAGACCCAGTACTTC
CASSLQRRGETQYF
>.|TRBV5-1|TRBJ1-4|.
TGCGCCAGCAGCTTGACAGATGCAACTAATGAAAAACTGTTTTTT
CASSLTDATNEKLFF
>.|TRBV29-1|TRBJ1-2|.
TGCAGCGTTGGACGCTCCCAGATCTCGTTGAAGGGCTACACCTTC
CSVGRSQISLKGYTF
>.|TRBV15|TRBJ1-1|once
TGTGCCACCAGCAGGGCGGGTGACGCTTTCTTT
CATSRAGDAFF
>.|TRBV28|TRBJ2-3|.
TGTGCCAGCAGCGCCCCGAACCGGATAGGGGCCACAGATACGCAGTATTTT
CASSAPNRIGATDTQYF
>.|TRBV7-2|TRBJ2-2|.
TGTGCCAGCAGCTTAGATTTTGGCGGGGAGCTGTTTTTT
CASSLDFGGELFF
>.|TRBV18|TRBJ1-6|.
TGTGCCAGCTCACCAAGAAGTGATTCACCCCTCCACTTT
CASSPRSDSPLHF
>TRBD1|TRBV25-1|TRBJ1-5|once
TGTGCCAGCAGTGAAAACAGGGGACAGCCCCAGCATTTT
CASSENRGQPQHF
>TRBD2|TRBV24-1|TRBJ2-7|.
TGTGCCACCAGTGCCGGGACTAGAAGCTACGAGCAGTACTTC
CATSAGTRSYEQYF
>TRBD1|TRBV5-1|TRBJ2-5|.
TGCGCCAGCAGCCAAGGGGGCTACGAGACCCAGTACTTC
CASSQGGYETQYF
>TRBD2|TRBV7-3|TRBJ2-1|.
TGTGCCAGCAGTCCAACTCTAAGCGGGGGGGAGCAGTTCTTC
CASSPTLSGGEQFF
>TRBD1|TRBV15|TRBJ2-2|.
TGTGCCACCAGCACCTTACAGGGGATGGGCACCGGGGAGCTGTTTTTT
CATSTLQGMGTGELFF
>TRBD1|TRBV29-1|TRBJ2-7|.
TGCAGCGTGCGGGACAGGGACTACGAGCAGTACTTC
CSVRDRDYEQYF
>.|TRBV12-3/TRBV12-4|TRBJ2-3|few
TGTGCCAGCACCAGACTCCGCACAGATACGCAGTATTTT
CASTRLRTDTQYF
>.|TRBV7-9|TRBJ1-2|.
TGTGCCAGCAGCTTAGTATCCCAGGGAGGCTATGGCTACACCTTC
CASSLVSQGGYGYTF
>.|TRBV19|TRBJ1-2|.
TGTGCCAGTAGTTATGACCCTGAGGGGTTCTATGGCTACACCTTC
CASSYDPEGFYGYTF
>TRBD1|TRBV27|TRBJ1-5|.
TGTGCCAGCAGTTCCCTAACGACAGGGGGCAATCAGCCCCAGCATTTT
CASSSLTTGGNQPQHF
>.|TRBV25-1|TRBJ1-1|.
TGTGCCAGCAGCCCAGGGGATGTCACTGAAGCTTTCTTT
CASSPGDVTEAFF
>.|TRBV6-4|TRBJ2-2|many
TGTGCCAGCAGTGACGGTACCAGTCCCGGGGAGCTGTTTTTT
CASSDGTSPGELFF
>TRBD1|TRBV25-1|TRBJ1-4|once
TGTGCCAGCAGTGAGAACAGGGGGACTAATGAAAAACTGTTTTTT
CASSENRGTNEKLFF
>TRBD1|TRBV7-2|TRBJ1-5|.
TGTGCCAGCACCTTGACAGGGAGCAATCAGCCCCAGCATTTT
CASTLTGSNQPQHF
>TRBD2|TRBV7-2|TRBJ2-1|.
TGTGCCAGCAGCTTAGTCGCGGGGGGGCATAATGAGCAGTTCTTC
CASSLVAGGHNEQFF
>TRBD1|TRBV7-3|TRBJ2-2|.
TGTGCCAGCAGCTTAACTTTTCCCCCGGGACAGGGGGTCACCGGGGAGCTGTTTTTT
CASSLTFPPGQGVTGELFF
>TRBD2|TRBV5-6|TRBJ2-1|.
TGTGCCAGCATCCAGACTAGCGGGGGGGAAACCTACAATGAGCAGTTCTTC
CASIQTSGGETYNEQFF
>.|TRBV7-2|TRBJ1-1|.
TGTGCCAGCAGCTTAAGTTACCTGAACACTGAAGCTTTCTTT
CASSLSYLNTEAFF
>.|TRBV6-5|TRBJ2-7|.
TGTGCCAGCCTGGGCCCACTCTACGAGCAGTACTTC
CASLGPLYEQYF
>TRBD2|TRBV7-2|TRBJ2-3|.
TGTGCCAGCAGCTTAGGAATAGCGGGAGGGGAGGAACAGTATTTT
CASSLGIAGGEEQYF
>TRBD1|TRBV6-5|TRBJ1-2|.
TGTGCCAGCAGTTCGACAGGGGGGGATGGCTACACCTTC
CASSSTGGDGYTF
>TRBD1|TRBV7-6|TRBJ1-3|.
TGTGCCAGCAGCCTCCGTACCGACAGGGGAACTGGAAACACCATATATTTT
CASSLRTDRGTGNTIYF
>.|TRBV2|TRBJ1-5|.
TGTGCCAGCACAACTCAGGGGAGGGCTGGAGGTCAGCCCCAGCATTTT
CASTTQGRAGGQPQHF
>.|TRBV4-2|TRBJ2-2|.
TGTGCCAGCAGCCAAGAGGGAGGAAGGGACCGGGAGCTGTTTTTT
CASSQEGGRDRELFF
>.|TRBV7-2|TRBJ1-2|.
TGTGCCAGCAGCTTGCAGGGGCGCTATGGCTACACCTTC
CASSLQGRYGYTF
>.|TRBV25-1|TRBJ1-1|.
TGTGCCAGCAGCCTATCGGGGGTGAACACTGAAGCTTTCTTT
CASSLSGVNTEAFF
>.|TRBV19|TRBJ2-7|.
TGTGCCAGTGGGGTACAGGGAGGCTACGAGCAGTACTTC
CASGVQGGYEQYF
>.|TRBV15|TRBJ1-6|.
TGTGCCACCGGGCCAGGACGGAACTATAATTCACCCCTCCACTTT
CATGPGRNYNSPLHF
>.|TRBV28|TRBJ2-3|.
TGTGCCAGCAGTCCCCTGAGGGTGTCCCGCACAGATACGCAGTATTTT
CASSPLRVSRTDTQYF
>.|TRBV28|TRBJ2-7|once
TGTGCCAGCAGCGGGCAGCAGGTTCGGGGCGAGCAGTACTTC
CASSGQQVRGEQYF
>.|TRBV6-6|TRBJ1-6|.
TGTGCCAGCCATTCAGCGAGCTCCTATAATTCACCCCTCCACTTT
CASHSASSYNSPLHF
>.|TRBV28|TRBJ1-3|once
TGTGCCAGCAGTTCGGGTGGAAACACCATATATTTT
CASSSGGNTIYF
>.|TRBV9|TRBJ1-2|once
TGTGCCAGCAGCGTAGAGGGGTCGGGAAACTATGGCTACACCTTC
CASSVEGSGNYGYTF
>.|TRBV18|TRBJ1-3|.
TGTGCCAGCTCACCAGGAAACCAGGCCGGAAACACCATATATTTT
CASSPGNQAGNTIYF
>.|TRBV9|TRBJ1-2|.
TGTGCCAGCAGCTTAGGGTCGGTTGGCTACACCTTC
CASSLGSVGYTF
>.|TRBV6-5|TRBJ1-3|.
TGTGCCAGCAGTTCACCCGGGGGCTACGGAAACACCATATATTTT
CASSSPGGYGNTIYF
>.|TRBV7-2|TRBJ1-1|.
TGTGCCAGCAGCTTACAGGGGAACGTGAACACTGAAGCTTTCTTT
CASSLQGNVNTEAFF
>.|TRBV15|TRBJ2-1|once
TGTGCCACCAGCAGAGGAGAACCGAGTGAGCAGTTCTTC
CATSRGEPSEQFF
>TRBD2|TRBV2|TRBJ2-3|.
TGTGCCAGCAGCGGGACTAGCGGGGGGGCAGATACGCAGTATTTT
CASSGTSGGADTQYF
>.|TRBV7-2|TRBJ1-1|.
TGTGCCAGCAGCCCAAACAGGGAAGGTACGACTGAAGCTTTCTTT
CASSPNREGTTEAFF
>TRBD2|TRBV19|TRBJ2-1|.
TGTGCCAGTAGCCTTCTAGCGGGAAATCTGGATGAGCAGTTCTTC
CASSLLAGNLDEQFF
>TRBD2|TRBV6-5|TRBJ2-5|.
TGTGCCAGCACCCTGGCGGGGGGGCAGGGAGAGACCCAGTACTTC
CASTLAGGQGETQYF